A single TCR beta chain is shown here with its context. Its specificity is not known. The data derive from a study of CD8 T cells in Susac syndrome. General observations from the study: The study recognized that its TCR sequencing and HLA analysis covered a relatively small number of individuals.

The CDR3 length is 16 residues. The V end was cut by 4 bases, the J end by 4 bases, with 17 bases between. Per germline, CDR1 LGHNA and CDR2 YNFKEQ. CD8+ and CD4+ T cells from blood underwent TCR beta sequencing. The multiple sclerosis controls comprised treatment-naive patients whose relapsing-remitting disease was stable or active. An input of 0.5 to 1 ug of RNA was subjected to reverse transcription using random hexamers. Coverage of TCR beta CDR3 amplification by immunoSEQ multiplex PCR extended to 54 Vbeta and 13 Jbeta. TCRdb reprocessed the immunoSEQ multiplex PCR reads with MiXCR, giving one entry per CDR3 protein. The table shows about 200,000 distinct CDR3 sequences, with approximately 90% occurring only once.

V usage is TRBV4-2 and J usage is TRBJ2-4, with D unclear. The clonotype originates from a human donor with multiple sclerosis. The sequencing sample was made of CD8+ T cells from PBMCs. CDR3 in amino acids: CASSPTGPAIKNIQYF. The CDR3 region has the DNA TGTGCCAGCAGCCCCACCGGGCCGGCTATAAAAAACATTCAGTACTTC.